These 28 T cell receptor beta chains originate from one sample sequenced in a study of CD8 T cells in Susac syndrome. After extraction with the RNeasy kit, about 0.45 to 1 ug of the RNA was reverse transcribed using random hexamers. TCRdb fed the immunoSEQ multiplex PCR reads into MiXCR, producing one record per CDR3 protein. The repertoire includes 95,000 to 150,000 distinct CDR3 sequences, around 94% of them detected once, and about 0.089% sits in the top ten. Sequencing was carried out using CD4+ T cells from PBMCs. All receptors come from a human donor in good health.

The J gene is TRBJ1-5, the V gene TRBV29-1; D uncertain. CDR1 is SQVTM, CDR2 ANQGSEA, per germline. The V gene lost 1 base and the J gene lost 0 bases, with 4 bases spanning the gap. The CDR3 covers 13 residues. As DNA, the CDR3 is TGCAGCGTTGAAGGTTATAGCAATCAGCCCCAGCATTTT. It codes for CSVEGYSNQPQHF.

This rearrangement joins TRBV12-3 or TRBV12-4 to TRBJ2-1; 8 bases agree with TRBD1. This CDR3 contains 15 residues. The trim removed 10 bases at V and 1 base at J, leaving 9 bases unmatched. CDR3 sequence (DNA): TGTGCCATCACCGACGGACAGGGTTCCTACAATGAGCAGTTCTTC. As protein: CAITDGQGSYNEQFF.

This rearrangement joins TRBV14 to TRBJ1-1; 9 nucleotides agree with TRBD1. This CDR3 is 15 amino acids long. The germline V gene has CDR1 SGHDN and CDR2 FVKESK. After removal of 4 bases from V and 4 bases from J, the junction contained 7 bases not matched to a gene. DNA of the CDR3: TGTGCCAGCAGCCGTACAGGGGGCAGGGTCACTGAAGCTTTCTTT. Its protein is CASSRTGGRVTEAFF. The entire variable domain, with the rest obtained from reference TRBV14 and TRBJ1-1, is as follows: EAGVTQFPSHSVIEKGQTVTLRCDPISGHDNLYWYRRVMGKEIKFLLHFVKESKQDESGMPNNRFLAERTGGTYSTLKVQPAELEDSGVYFCASSRTGGRVTEAFFGQGTRLTVV.

This clonotype was seen just once. The rearrangement joins TRBV9 to TRBJ1-2; 8 bases line up with TRBD1. The germline V gene encodes CDR1 SGDLS and CDR2 YYNGEE. CDR3 length: 13 residues. With V trimmed by 6 bases and J by 9 bases, 10 bases remained unmatched. In DNA, the CDR3 is TGTGCCAGCACGACAGGGGCAAATTTTCGCTACACCTTC. Its protein is CASTTGANFRYTF.

The chain is built from TRBV12-3 or TRBV12-4 and TRBJ2-7; the D gene could be TRBD1 or TRBD2 (5 bases each). This CDR3 has 14 amino acids. V was pared by 6 bases and J by 1 base, with 13 bases between. The chain's CDR3 is CASSRNRRSYEQYF. As DNA, the CDR3 is TGTGCCAGCAGCCGGAACAGGAGGTCCTACGAGCAGTACTTC.

This clonotype has a single count. The chain is built from TRBV25-1 and TRBJ2-7; 10 positions match TRBD2. Germline CDR1 reads MGHDK; CDR2 reads SYGVNS. The V segment lost 4 bases and the J segment 6 bases; nucleotides outside the gene matches: 3. The CDR3 contains 13 residues. This CDR3 reads CASSARTSGEQYF. Written as DNA, the CDR3 is TGTGCCAGCAGTGCCCGGACTAGCGGCGAGCAGTACTTC.

The V call is TRBV6-2 or TRBV6-3, the J call TRBJ1-5; 7 positions agree with TRBD1. The CDR3 is 13 residues long. Trimming removed 5 bases from V and 7 bases from J; junction bases left unmatched: 5. CDR1 is MNHEY, CDR2 SVGEGT, per germline. The CDR3 coding sequence is TGTGCCAGCAGTGACAGGGCGGACCAGCCCCAGCATTTT. Translation: CASSDRADQPQHF.

The chain joins TRBV28 to TRBJ1-1; 8 nucleotides line up with TRBD1. This CDR3 is built from 12 residues. V lost 7 bases, J lost 12 bases, and 10 bases stayed unmatched. CDR1 is MDHEN, CDR2 SYDVKM, per germline. CDR3 protein: CASTRQGFVTFF. The DNA of the CDR3 is TGTGCCAGCACCCGACAGGGGTTTGTAACTTTCTTT.

The chain employs TRBV11-2 and TRBJ2-1, with D hard to call. The J call may be incorrect, as the DNA end agrees better with TRBJ2-7. The CDR3 sequence is 13 residues long. CDR1 is SGHAT and CDR2 is FQNNGV in the germline V gene. CDR3 nucleotide sequence: TGTGCCAGCAGGGAGACGGATTCCTACGAGCAGTACTTC. It specifies CASRETDSYEQYF.

This chain uses TRBV6-6 with TRBJ1-5; 11 bases line up with TRBD1. Germline values: CDR1 MNHNY, CDR2 SVGAGI (reference sequence). Germline trimming cut 7 bases from V and 6 bases from J; bases unmatched to any gene: 8. The CDR3 extends over 15 amino acids. The CDR3 bases are TGTGCCAGCACGGACAGGGGGCCTGGGGGTCAGCCCCAGCATTTT. It is translated as CASTDRGPGGQPQHF.

The V and J genes are TRBV12-3 or TRBV12-4 and TRBJ2-2; TRBD1 matches 8 bases. Unmatched junction bases numbered 7, after V lost 9 bases and J lost 4 bases. CDR3 size: 14 residues. The CDR3 nucleotides are TGTGCCAGGCCGGGACAGGTGACCACCGGGGAGCTGTTTTTT. This gives the protein CARPGQVTTGELFF.

The rearrangement joins TRBV5-1 to TRBJ2-3, with TRBD2 matching 12 bases. Per germline, CDR1 SGHRS and CDR2 YFSETQ. The CDR3 sequence is 16 residues long. V lost 3 bases, J lost 2 bases, and 4 bases stayed unmatched. CDR3 sequence reads: CASSSLAGGPTDTQYF. The CDR3 DNA reads TGCGCCAGCAGCTCACTAGCGGGAGGCCCCACAGATACGCAGTATTTT.

The genes are TRBV6-4 and TRBJ2-1; a possible D gene is TRBD2 (5 bases). The germline V gene encodes CDR1 MRHNA and CDR2 SNTAGT. This CDR3 is 14 amino acids long. V shed 4 bases and J shed 4 bases, with 11 bases lying between them. The CDR3 nucleotides are TGTGCCAGCAGTGTCAGTAGCGAATACAATGAGCAGTTCTTC. Its translation: CASSVSSEYNEQFF.

This chain links TRBV15 with TRBJ2-2, with 8 bases matching TRBD2. Germline V lookup: CDR1 LNHNV, CDR2 YYDKDF (reference sequence). Trimming cost V 0 bases and J 2 bases; bases outside gene matches: 2. This CDR3 is 16 amino acids long. This CDR3 is CATSREVAGNTGELFF. The CDR3 DNA sequence: TGTGCCACCAGCAGAGAGGTAGCGGGAAACACCGGGGAGCTGTTTTTT.

In nucleotides, the CDR3 is TGTGCCAGCAGATCCGGGACAGGGGATGCGGGCTACACCTTC. Amino acids: CASRSGTGDAGYTF. The V call is TRBV28, the J call TRBJ1-2, with 10 bases lining up with TRBD1. Germline lookup yields CDR1 MDHEN and CDR2 SYDVKM. J was trimmed by 8 bases and V by 6 bases; bases with no gene match: 9. CDR3 length equals 14 residues.

CDR3 in amino acids: CASTTTSLPYEQYF. Written as DNA, the CDR3 is TGTGCCAGCACTACCACTTCTCTACCCTACGAGCAGTACTTC. The gene calls are TRBV6-5 and TRBJ2-7; D gene unclear. The germline V gene has CDR1 MNHEY and CDR2 SVGAGI. The ends were cut back, 7 bases at V and 2 bases at J, with 15 bases in the middle. The CDR3 extends over 14 amino acids.

This sequence joins TRBV5-4 and TRBJ2-1, with D unresolved. This CDR3 spans 14 amino acids. CDR1 is SGHNT, CDR2 YYREEE, per germline (reference sequence). V was trimmed by 0 bases and J by 2 bases, leaving 6 bases between them. The CDR3 region has the DNA TGTGCCAGCAGCTTGGATGGGGCCTACAATGAGCAGTTCTTC. It yields the protein CASSLDGAYNEQFF.

The rearrangement uses TRBV7-3 and TRBJ2-1, with D perhaps TRBD2 (6 bases). V was clipped by 5 bases and J by 2 bases, with 13 bases between them. CDR3 length equals 15 residues. Germline CDR1 and CDR2: SGHTA and FQGTGA. The chain's CDR3 is CASSTLSGTYNEQFF. In DNA form, the CDR3 reads TGTGCCAGCAGCACCCTTAGCGGCACCTACAATGAGCAGTTCTTC.

The chain has TRBV18 and TRBJ2-5, with unresolved D. CDR1 and CDR2 from the germline V gene are KGHSH and LQKENI. The length of the CDR3 is 16 residues. V lost 3 bases and J lost 1, with 15 bases in between. CDR3 in amino acids: CASSPAVLDAQETQYF. The DNA of the CDR3 is TGTGCCAGCTCACCTGCCGTCCTTGATGCCCAAGAGACCCAGTACTTC.

The genes are TRBV19 and TRBJ2-7; D is unresolved. This CDR3 spans 13 amino acids. The germline gives CDR1 LNHDA, CDR2 SQIVND (reference sequence). V was trimmed by 7 bases and J by 0 bases, leaving 10 bases between them. CDR3 protein: CASTGRSSYEQYF. CDR3 DNA sequence: TGTGCCAGTACCGGACGGTCCTCCTACGAGCAGTACTTC.

V gene TRBV4-3 combines with J gene TRBJ2-1, with D possibly being TRBD1 (6 bases). The V and J ends lost 4 bases and 7 bases respectively, with 17 bases between them. The germline gives CDR1 LGHNA, CDR2 YSLEER. This CDR3 spans 15 amino acids. CDR3 coding DNA: TGCGCCAGCAGCCTATATAGCAGGGGTGGTAATGAGCAGTTCTTC. As protein: CASSLYSRGGNEQFF.

The chain has TRBV2 and TRBJ2-1; the match to TRBD2 covers 13 bases. From germline, CDR1 is SNHLY and CDR2 FYNNEI. After removal of 1 base from V and 6 bases from J, the junction contained 9 bases not matched to a gene. The CDR3 length is 18 residues. The CDR3 sequence is CASSEESVGLAGANEQFF. Here the CDR3 DNA reads TGTGCCAGCAGTGAAGAATCAGTTGGACTAGCGGGGGCCAATGAGCAGTTCTTC.

This chain joins TRBV28 and TRBJ1-2; D not resolved. The CDR3 length is 14 residues. Germline CDR1 and CDR2: MDHEN and SYDVKM. V gave up 3 bases and J gave up 0 bases, with 8 bases separating them. CDR3: CASSFWTANYGYTF. The CDR3 bases are TGTGCCAGCAGTTTCTGGACGGCTAACTATGGCTACACCTTC.

The rearrangement links TRBV29-1 to TRBJ2-3; no clear D gene. Germline loops: CDR1 SQVTM, CDR2 ANQGSEA. V lost 5 bases and J lost 11, with 11 bases in between. The CDR3 sequence is 10 residues long. Here the CDR3 reads CSVREYGQYF. For the CDR3, the DNA is TGCAGCGTTCGTGAGTACGGGCAGTATTTT.

The V gene is TRBV29-1, the J gene TRBJ1-5; unclear D gene. The ends were cut back, 6 bases at V and 5 bases at J, with 20 bases in the middle. CDR1 and CDR2 (germline): SQVTM, ANQGSEA. The CDR3 is 15 residues long. The CDR3 DNA follows: TGCAGCGTAATAGTCGGTGGGTCCCTAGATCAGCCCCAGCATTTT. This translates into CSVIVGGSLDQPQHF.

This chain uses TRBV2 with TRBJ1-3; D not resolved. This CDR3 region has 15 residues. Germline assignment: CDR1 SNHLY and CDR2 FYNNEI. Trimming left V 5 bases short and J 6 bases short, with 17 bases between. The CDR3: CASSRGQPVENTIYF. In DNA form, the CDR3 reads TGTGCCAGCAGTCGCGGGCAGCCGGTCGAAAACACCATATATTTT.

V is TRBV20-1 and J is TRBJ2-3; 7 positions match TRBD2. Germline CDR1 reads DFQATT; CDR2 reads SNEGSKA (reference sequence). The CDR3 runs to 16 residues. Germline trimming cut 6 bases from V and 2 bases from J; bases unmatched to any gene: 14. CDR3 region: CSASGGSGKNTDTQYF. As DNA, the CDR3 is TGCAGTGCCTCTGGGGGGAGCGGGAAGAACACAGATACGCAGTATTTT.

The gene calls are TRBV5-1 and TRBJ2-1; TRBD1 agrees at 7 bases. The CDR3 runs to 15 residues. From germline, CDR1 is SGHRS and CDR2 YFSETQ. V was clipped by 2 bases and J by 4 bases; unmatched bases: 6. In DNA form, the CDR3 reads TGCGCCAGCAGCTTTAGGACAGGAGAATACAATGAGCAGTTCTTC. Translating gives CASSFRTGEYNEQFF.